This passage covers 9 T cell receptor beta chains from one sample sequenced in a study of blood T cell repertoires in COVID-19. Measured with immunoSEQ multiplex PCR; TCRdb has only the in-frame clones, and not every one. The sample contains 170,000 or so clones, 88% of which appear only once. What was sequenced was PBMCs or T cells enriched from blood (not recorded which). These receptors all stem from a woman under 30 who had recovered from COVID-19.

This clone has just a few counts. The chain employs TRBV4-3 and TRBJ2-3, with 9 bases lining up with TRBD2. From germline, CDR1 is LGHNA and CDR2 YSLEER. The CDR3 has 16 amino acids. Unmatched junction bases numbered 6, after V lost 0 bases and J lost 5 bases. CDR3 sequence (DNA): TGCGCCAGCAGCCAAGATTCCGCTAGCGGGGTAGATACGCAGTATTTT. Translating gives CASSQDSASGVDTQYF.

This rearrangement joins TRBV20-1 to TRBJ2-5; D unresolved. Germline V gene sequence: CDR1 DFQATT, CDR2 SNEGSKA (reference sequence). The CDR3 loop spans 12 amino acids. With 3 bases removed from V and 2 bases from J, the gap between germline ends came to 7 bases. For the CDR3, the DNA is TGCAGTGCTAGTAAACAGCAAGAGACCCAGTACTTC. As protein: CSASKQQETQYF.

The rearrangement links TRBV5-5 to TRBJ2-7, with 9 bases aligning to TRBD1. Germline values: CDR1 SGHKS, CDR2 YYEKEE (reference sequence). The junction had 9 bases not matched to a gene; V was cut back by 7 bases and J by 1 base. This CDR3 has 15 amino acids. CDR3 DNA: TGTGCCAGCTCTACCCCGGGACAGGGTTCCTACGAGCAGTACTTC. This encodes CASSTPGQGSYEQYF.

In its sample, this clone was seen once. CDR3 nucleotide sequence: TGTGCCAGCAGTGAAGCGCTGGGGGCTGGCAATCAGCCCCAGCATTTT. Amino acids: CASSEALGAGNQPQHF. The chain joins TRBV2 to TRBJ1-5, with a tentative D call TRBD1 (6 bases). Trimming cost V 0 bases and J 2 bases, with 11 bases left between them. This CDR3 has 16 amino acids. Per germline, CDR1 SNHLY and CDR2 FYNNEI.

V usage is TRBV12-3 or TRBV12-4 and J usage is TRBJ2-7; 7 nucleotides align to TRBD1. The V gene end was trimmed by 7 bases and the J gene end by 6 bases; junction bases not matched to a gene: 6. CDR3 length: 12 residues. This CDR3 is CASTLPGGEQYF. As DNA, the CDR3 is TGTGCCAGCACCCTCCCAGGGGGCGAGCAGTACTTC.

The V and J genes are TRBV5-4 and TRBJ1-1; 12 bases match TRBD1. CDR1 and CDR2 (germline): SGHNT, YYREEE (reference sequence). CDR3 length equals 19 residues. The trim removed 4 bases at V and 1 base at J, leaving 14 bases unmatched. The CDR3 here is CASSLNRDRGRQGNTEAFF. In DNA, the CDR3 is TGTGCCAGCAGCCTAAACCGGGACAGGGGGCGTCAAGGGAACACTGAAGCTTTCTTT.

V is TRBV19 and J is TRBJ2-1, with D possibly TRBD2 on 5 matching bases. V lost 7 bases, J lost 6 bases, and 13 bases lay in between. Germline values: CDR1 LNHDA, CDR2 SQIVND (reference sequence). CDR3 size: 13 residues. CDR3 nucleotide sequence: TGTGCCAGTACCGTGTCGGGATTCAATGAGCAGTTCTTC. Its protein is CASTVSGFNEQFF.

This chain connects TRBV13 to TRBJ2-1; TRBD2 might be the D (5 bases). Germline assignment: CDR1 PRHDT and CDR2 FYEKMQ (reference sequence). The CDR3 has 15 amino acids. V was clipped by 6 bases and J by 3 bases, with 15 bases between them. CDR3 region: CASRPLGSHYNEQFF. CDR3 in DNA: TGTGCCAGCAGGCCCCTAGGGAGCCACTACAATGAGCAGTTCTTC.

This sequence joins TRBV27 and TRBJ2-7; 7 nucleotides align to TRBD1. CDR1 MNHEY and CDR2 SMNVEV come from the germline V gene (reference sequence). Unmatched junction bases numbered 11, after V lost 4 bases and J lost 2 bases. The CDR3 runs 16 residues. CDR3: CASSSLQGKIAYEQYF. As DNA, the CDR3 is TGTGCCAGCAGTTCCCTACAGGGGAAGATAGCCTACGAGCAGTACTTC.